The rows below give T cell receptor beta chains drawn from one sample of a study of blood T cell repertoires in COVID-19. Generated by immunoSEQ multiplex PCR, the TCRdb table keeps only in-frame clones and is missing some. Of 400,000 to 450,000 clones listed, 88% are singletons. Sequenced input: peripheral blood. All receptors derive from a woman in her forties or fifties with COVID-19, enrolled during active disease. The CDR3 runs from the conserved cysteine through the conserved F or W. The D gene is left open where the match is weak. Size values are once, few and many counts, or a class for expanded clones, and some rows have none.

j_call: TRBJ2-3
d_call: TRBD2
clone_size: .
cdr3_length: 14
v_call: TRBV10-1
cdr3_aa: CASSPGGGPDTQYF
cdr3_nt: TGCGCCAGCAGCCCCGGGGGGGGGCCAGATACGCAGTATTTT

j_call: TRBJ1-2
d_call: .
clone_size: .
cdr3_length: 14
v_call: TRBV7-2
cdr3_aa: CASSPTGLSYGYTF
cdr3_nt: TGTGCCAGCAGCCCCACAGGGCTGAGCTATGGCTACACCTTC

j_call: TRBJ2-3
d_call: .
clone_size: .
cdr3_length: 12
v_call: TRBV7-9
cdr3_aa: CASSLLTDTQYF
cdr3_nt: TGTGCCAGCAGCTTATTAACAGATACGCAGTATTTT

j_call: TRBJ1-1
d_call: .
clone_size: .
cdr3_length: 14
v_call: TRBV6-2/TRBV6-3
cdr3_aa: CASSSAGVNTEAFF
cdr3_nt: TGTGCCAGCAGTTCCGCGGGGGTGAACACTGAAGCTTTCTTT

j_call: TRBJ2-1
d_call: .
clone_size: once
cdr3_length: 15
v_call: TRBV4-2
cdr3_aa: CASSRGGGSYNEQFF
cdr3_nt: TGTGCCAGCAGCCGAGGGGGAGGGTCCTACAATGAGCAGTTCTTC

j_call: TRBJ1-1
d_call: .
clone_size: .
cdr3_length: 14
v_call: TRBV30
cdr3_aa: CAWSRRQTNTEAFF
cdr3_nt: TGTGCCTGGAGCCGACGACAGACGAACACTGAAGCTTTCTTT

j_call: TRBJ1-1
d_call: TRBD1
clone_size: .
cdr3_length: 15
v_call: TRBV7-8
cdr3_aa: CASSPRTGTVPEAFF
cdr3_nt: TGTGCCAGCAGCCCCCGGACAGGGACGGTCCCTGAAGCTTTCTTT

j_call: TRBJ1-2
d_call: TRBD1
clone_size: .
cdr3_length: 15
v_call: TRBV19
cdr3_aa: CASSRGTGIDYGYTF
cdr3_nt: TGTGCCAGTAGTAGGGGGACAGGGATCGACTATGGCTACACCTTC

j_call: TRBJ2-3
d_call: .
clone_size: .
cdr3_length: 15
v_call: TRBV2
cdr3_aa: CASSGAPAGTDTQYF
cdr3_nt: TGTGCCAGCAGTGGGGCCCCCGCCGGCACAGATACGCAGTATTTT

j_call: TRBJ1-2
d_call: .
clone_size: .
cdr3_length: 13
v_call: TRBV27
cdr3_aa: CASSFYEGYGYTF
cdr3_nt: TGTGCCAGCAGTTTTTACGAGGGCTATGGCTACACCTTC

j_call: TRBJ2-1
d_call: .
clone_size: .
cdr3_length: 14
v_call: TRBV9
cdr3_aa: CASTKGQSDNEQFF
cdr3_nt: TGTGCCAGCACCAAAGGACAGTCTGACAATGAGCAGTTCTTC

j_call: TRBJ2-5
d_call: .
clone_size: .
cdr3_length: 14
v_call: TRBV29-1
cdr3_aa: CSGVHQGYQETQYF
cdr3_nt: TGCAGCGGGGTCCACCAGGGTTACCAAGAGACCCAGTACTTC